These 12 T cell receptor beta chains came from one sample sequenced in a study of OX40 agonist ivuxolimab in advanced cancers. Sequencing used immunoSEQ multiplex PCR; TCRdb keeps in-frame clones, though not all of them. The sample lists tens of thousands of clones, around 85% seen once, with over 0.7% in the top ten. The sample in question was CD4+ or CD8+ T cells sorted from blood, obtained in a trial of the OX40 agonist ivuxolimab. The receptors here all came from an adult with an advanced solid tumor such as melanoma, head and neck, liver or kidney cancer.

The chain employs TRBV6-1 and TRBJ2-4, with D perhaps TRBD1 (6 bases). The germline V and J ends were trimmed by 5 bases and 3 bases, with 14 bases remaining between them. Germline-derived CDR1 and CDR2 are MNHNS and SASEGT. The CDR3 has 15 residues. CDR3 region: CASSKQGLGKNIQYF. CDR3 DNA: TGTGCCAGCAGTAAACAGGGTTTAGGCAAAAACATTCAGTACTTC.

This rearrangement joins TRBV5-1 to TRBJ1-1; TRBD1 aligns across 8 bases. Germline loops: CDR1 SGHRS, CDR2 YFSETQ. The J segment lost 5 bases and the V segment lost 4 bases, leaving 4 bases of the junction unmatched. This CDR3 is 13 amino acids long. The CDR3 reads CASSLTGETEAFF. The CDR3 DNA reads as TGCGCCAGCAGCCTGACAGGGGAAACTGAAGCTTTCTTT.

The V gene is TRBV7-6, the J gene TRBJ1-6, with D tentatively TRBD1 (6 bases). CDR3 size: 20 residues. Germline assignment: CDR1 SGHVS and CDR2 FNYEAQ. Trimming took 5 bases from V and 7 from J, leaving 30 bases between them. For the CDR3, the DNA is TGTGCCAGCAGCGGAGCCAAAACGGGGGCAAGCGGACGGGGAAATTCACCCCTCCACTTT. Translated, it gives CASSGAKTGASGRGNSPLHF.

The chain uses TRBV4-1 and TRBJ1-5; D remains unclear. Germline V gives CDR1 MGHRA, CDR2 YSYEKL. The V end was cut by 0 bases, the J end by 0 bases, with 9 bases between. This CDR3 spans 16 amino acids. The DNA of the CDR3 is TGCGCCAGCAGCCAAGAGTTCAGTTATAGCAATCAGCCCCAGCATTTT. It yields the protein CASSQEFSYSNQPQHF.

The V and J genes are TRBV7-8 and TRBJ1-1, with D uncertain. Trimming shortened V by 5 bases and J by 6 bases, and 7 bases separated the two germline ends. CDR1 and CDR2 (germline): SGHVS, FQNEAQ. The CDR3 is made up of 11 amino acids. The DNA for the CDR3 is TGTGCCAGCAGCATGGGCCCTGAAGCTTTCTTT. Amino acids: CASSMGPEAFF.

The V and J genes are TRBV6-5 and TRBJ2-3; 10 positions agree with TRBD2. Losses at the gene ends were 3 bases for V and 5 bases for J; bases not matched to a gene: 5. CDR1 is MNHEY and CDR2 is SVGAGI in the germline V gene. This CDR3 spans 15 amino acids. CDR3 sequence: CASSYSGRSRDTQYF. The CDR3 coding sequence is TGTGCCAGCAGTTATAGCGGGAGGTCTAGAGATACGCAGTATTTT.

There are a few counts of this clone. The chain has TRBV18 and TRBJ1-1, with TRBD1 as a possible D gene (5 bases). Trimming removed 3 bases at V and 0 bases at J, with 8 bases between. The CDR3 runs to 14 residues. Germline V gives CDR1 KGHSH, CDR2 LQKENI. The CDR3, as DNA: TGTGCCAGCTCACCGGAGACAGTGAACACTGAAGCTTTCTTT. Its translation: CASSPETVNTEAFF.

This clone was seen only a few times. The chain employs TRBV11-3 and TRBJ1-5; no clear D gene. CDR3 length: 14 amino acids. Germline CDR1 and CDR2: SGHNT and YENEEA. Trimming pared 0 bases from V and 5 bases from J, leaving 8 bases between. For the CDR3, the DNA is TGTGCCAGCAGCTTAGATCGTGCTGATCAGCCCCAGCATTTT. It translates to CASSLDRADQPQHF.

This chain joins TRBV19 and TRBJ2-1; a weak D match, TRBD2 (6 bases). The germline CDR1 and CDR2 sequences are LNHDA and SQIVND (reference sequence). The CDR3 consists of 15 residues. Trimming cost V 8 bases and J 5 bases, with 19 bases left between them. In DNA form, the CDR3 reads TGTGCCAGTTGTCCCCGGGACTTACCGAACAATGAGCAGTTCTTC. Its translation: CASCPRDLPNNEQFF.

The V gene is TRBV9, the J gene TRBJ1-1; tentatively, D is TRBD1 (6 bases). V was trimmed by 4 bases and J by 6 bases, leaving 13 bases between them. CDR3 length: 13 residues. Per the germline V gene, CDR1 is SGDLS and CDR2 is YYNGEE. CDR3 coding DNA: TGTGCCAGCAGCAAGACAGGTCCGTCTGAAGCTTTCTTT. This encodes CASSKTGPSEAFF.

The chain joins TRBV5-1 to TRBJ2-2; D possibly matches TRBD1 or TRBD2 (5 bases each). Per the germline V gene, CDR1 is SGHRS and CDR2 is YFSETQ. The ends were cut back, 4 bases at V and 1 base at J, with 11 bases in the middle. The CDR3 contains 15 residues. CDR3 loop: CASSGGRMNTGELFF. The CDR3 nucleotides are TGCGCCAGCAGCGGGGGACGGATGAACACCGGGGAGCTGTTTTTT. The full variable domain, rest sourced from reference TRBV5-1 and TRBJ2-2, is KAGVTQTPRYLIKTRGQQVTLSCSPISGHRSVSWYQQTPGQGLQFLFEYFSETQRNKGNFPGRFSGRQFSNSRSEMNVSTLELGDSALYLCASSGGRMNTGELFFGEGSRLTVL.

The chain combines TRBV28 with TRBJ1-2; D is possibly TRBD1 (5 bases). The CDR3 spans 15 residues. V was clipped by 3 bases and J by 4 bases, with 15 bases between them. Germline V gene data show CDR1 as MDHEN and CDR2 as SYDVKM. In nucleotides, the CDR3 is TGTGCCAGCAGTTTGGTCCAGGGCTGGTCCTATGGCTACACCTTC. Protein product: CASSLVQGWSYGYTF.